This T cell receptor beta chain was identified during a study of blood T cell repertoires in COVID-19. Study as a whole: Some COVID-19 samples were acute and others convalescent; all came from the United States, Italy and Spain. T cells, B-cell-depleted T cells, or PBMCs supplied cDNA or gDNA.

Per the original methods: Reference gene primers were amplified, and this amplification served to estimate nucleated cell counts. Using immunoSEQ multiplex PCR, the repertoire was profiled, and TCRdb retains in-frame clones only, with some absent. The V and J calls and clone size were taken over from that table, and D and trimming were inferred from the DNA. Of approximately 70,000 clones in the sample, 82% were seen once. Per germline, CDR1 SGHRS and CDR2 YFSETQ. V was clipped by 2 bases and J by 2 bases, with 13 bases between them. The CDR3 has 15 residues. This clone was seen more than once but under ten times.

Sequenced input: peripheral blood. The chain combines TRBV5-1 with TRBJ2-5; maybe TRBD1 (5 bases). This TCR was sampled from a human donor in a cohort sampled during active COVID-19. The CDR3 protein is CASSFTGIRQETQYF. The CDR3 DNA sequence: TGCGCCAGCAGCTTTACAGGTATTCGACAAGAGACCCAGTACTTC.